This passage covers 25 T cell receptor beta chains from one sample sequenced in a study of blood T cells in healthy people across ages. A second about 6 to 11 cycle PCR used barcoded and J-beta primers. TCRdb processed the 5' RACE reads anew with MiXCR; each CDR3 protein has one entry. The table has about 630,000 distinct CDR3 sequences, around 20% seen once. The specimen sequenced was blood. The source of these receptors is a man between 65 and 80 years old in good health.

This clonotype was observed a few times. The chain joins TRBV15 to TRBJ2-5, with 9 positions matching TRBD1. Germline CDR1 is LNHNV and CDR2 is YYDKDF (reference sequence). The CDR3 has 16 residues. Unmatched junction bases numbered 6, after V lost 0 bases and J lost 4 bases. CDR3 loop: CATSRDQTGGAETQYF. In DNA form, the CDR3 reads TGTGCCACCAGCAGAGACCAGACAGGGGGAGCAGAGACCCAGTACTTC.

This clonotype was seen only a few times. The chain joins TRBV7-9 to TRBJ2-5, with 9 positions matching TRBD1. This CDR3 spans 16 amino acids. The ends lost 5 bases at V and 2 bases at J; junction bases unmatched: 9. Germline loops: CDR1 SEHNR, CDR2 FQNEAQ (reference sequence). CDR3 sequence (DNA): TGTGCCAGCAGCGCCGACAGGGGGAATCGGCAAGAGACCCAGTACTTC. Its translation: CASSADRGNRQETQYF.

This clonotype was counted only a few times. The genes are TRBV12-3 or TRBV12-4 and TRBJ1-2; 8 bases match TRBD1. The CDR3 runs 15 residues. V was clipped by 5 bases and J by 3 bases; unmatched bases: 8. The CDR3 region has the DNA TGTGCCAGCAGTGCCAGGACAGGGACTTACTATGGCTACACCTTC. Protein: CASSARTGTYYGYTF.

There are a few counts of this clonotype. The chain has TRBV2 and TRBJ2-5, with D tentatively TRBD1 (5 bases). Per the germline V gene, CDR1 is SNHLY and CDR2 is FYNNEI. This CDR3 has 13 residues. Trimming stripped 4 bases from V and 5 bases from J, with 11 bases between. CDR3 loop: CASSVFSGETQYF. The DNA for the CDR3 is TGTGCCAGCAGTGTATTTTCAGGGGAGACCCAGTACTTC.

The sample holds a few counts of this clonotype. The gene calls are TRBV3-1 and TRBJ1-3; D not certain. Germline V gives CDR1 LGHDT, CDR2 YNNKEL (reference sequence). The CDR3 loop spans 13 amino acids. The V and J ends lost 0 bases and 10 bases respectively, with 10 bases between them. CDR3 DNA: TGTGCCAGCAGCCAAGATCCGCTCGGTACCATATATTTT. This gives the protein CASSQDPLGTIYF.

There are many counts of this clonotype. The J gene is TRBJ2-5, the V gene TRBV20-1; D is uncertain. The V end was cut by 0 bases, the J end by 5 bases, with 7 bases between. CDR1 is DFQATT, CDR2 SNEGSKA, per germline (reference sequence). The CDR3 loop spans 12 amino acids. CDR3 bases: TGCAGTGCTAGAGATGTTTGGGAGACCCAGTACTTC. It codes for CSARDVWETQYF.

The CDR3 DNA reads TGTGCCAGCAGTGAAGAGGTCAGCGTTACCTACGAGCAGTACTTC. Its translation is CASSEEVSVTYEQYF. The V and J genes are TRBV6-1 and TRBJ2-5, with D hard to call. Near its end, the DNA agrees better with TRBJ2-7, so the J call may be wrong. The CDR3 runs 15 residues. Germline V lookup: CDR1 MNHNS, CDR2 SASEGT.

The genes are TRBV6-5 and TRBJ2-4, with D perhaps TRBD1 or TRBD2 (5 bases each). The CDR3 covers 17 residues. Trimming left V 4 bases short and J 0 bases short, with 16 bases between. Germline CDR1 reads MNHEY; CDR2 reads SVGAGI. The CDR3 here is CASSSGPLSIAKNIQYF. In DNA, the CDR3 is TGTGCCAGCAGTTCGGGACCCTTAAGTATAGCCAAAAACATTCAGTACTTC.

This chain links TRBV25-1 with TRBJ1-4, with D unclear. V dropped 5 bases and J dropped 4 bases, with 8 bases sitting between them. The CDR3 runs to 13 residues. Germline values: CDR1 MGHDK, CDR2 SYGVNS. The CDR3 region is CASSLRFNEKLFF. The CDR3 bases are TGTGCCAGCAGTTTACGCTTTAATGAAAAACTGTTTTTT.

This clonotype was found many times. J is TRBJ2-5 and V is TRBV5-6; D might be TRBD1 (5 bases). CDR1 is SGHDT and CDR2 is YYEEEE in the germline V gene. Between the trimmed V and J ends, which lost 4 bases and 5 bases, there was a span of 18 bases. CDR3 length equals 15 residues. For the CDR3, the DNA is TGTGCCAGCAGCAAAGAAAAGAAGGGGCGGGAGACCCAGTACTTC. This gives the protein CASSKEKKGRETQYF.

V gene TRBV12-3 or TRBV12-4 combines with J gene TRBJ2-5; a possible D gene is TRBD2 (6 bases). The tail of the sequence fits TRBJ2-7 better, so the J call may be wrong. There are 15 residues in the CDR3. The CDR3 coding sequence is TGTGCCAGCAGTTTCTCCGGGGCCCGGAGGGACGAGCAGTACTTC. As protein: CASSFSGARRDEQYF.

This clonotype was seen repeatedly, ten times or more. The chain recombines TRBV2 with TRBJ2-5; the D gene is possibly TRBD1 (6 bases). Germline-derived CDR1 and CDR2 are SNHLY and FYNNEI. Trimming shortened V by 3 bases and J by 5 bases, and 13 bases separated the two germline ends. The CDR3 totals 14 residues. The CDR3 sequence: CASSEWGLRETQYF. The CDR3 DNA reads TGTGCCAGCAGTGAGTGGGGGCTTCGTGAGACCCAGTACTTC.

This clonotype was detected a few times. The chain combines TRBV28 with TRBJ2-3, with 14 bases identical to TRBD2. CDR1 MDHEN and CDR2 SYDVKM come from the germline V gene. The CDR3 totals 16 residues. V was clipped by 6 bases and J by 8 bases; unmatched bases: 10. The chain's CDR3 is CASSLGLAGVSGTQYF. CDR3 coding DNA: TGTGCCAGCAGCTTGGGACTAGCGGGGGTCAGTGGTACGCAGTATTTT.

This clonotype was counted between two and nine times. The DNA of the CDR3 is TGTGCCACCAGCAGAGGGAGACAGTCAACTAATGAAAAACTGTTTTTT. Translated, it gives CATSRGRQSTNEKLFF. J is TRBJ1-4 and V is TRBV15, with D possibly matching TRBD1 (5 bases). The CDR3 contains 16 residues. V lost 1 base and J lost 0, with 9 bases in between. Germline CDR1 and CDR2: LNHNV and YYDKDF (reference sequence).

This clonotype was observed many times. This chain connects TRBV9 to TRBJ1-3; D is unresolved. V lost 4 bases to trimming and J lost 3 bases, with 14 bases between them. Germline assignment: CDR1 SGDLS and CDR2 YYNGEE. The CDR3 consists of 15 residues. CDR3 protein: CASSLTGLDGNTIYF. The DNA of the CDR3 is TGTGCCAGCAGCCTCACCGGCCTGGATGGAAACACCATATATTTT.

This clonotype has a handful of counts. The chain links TRBV7-2 to TRBJ2-1, with TRBD2 matching over 10 bases. Near its end, the DNA agrees better with TRBJ2-7, so the J call may be wrong. Germline V gene data show CDR1 as SGHTA and CDR2 as FQGNSA. CDR3 size: 17 residues. CDR3 in DNA: TGTGCCAGCAGCTTAGGGGCTAGCGGGGGTTCCTCCTACGAGCAGTACTTC. It specifies CASSLGASGGSSYEQYF.

The rearrangement links TRBV11-2 to TRBJ2-7, with D possibly matching TRBD2 (7 bases). V shed 5 bases and J shed 3 bases, with 17 bases lying between them. The germline gives CDR1 SGHAT, CDR2 FQNNGV. This CDR3 region has 15 residues. The CDR3: CASSPRGGQNYEQYF. DNA of the CDR3: TGTGCCAGCAGCCCTAGGGGGGGGCAGAACTACGAGCAGTACTTC.

This chain joins TRBV4-3 and TRBJ2-3; TRBD1 or TRBD2 may be the D gene (5 bases each). The germline V gene has CDR1 LGHNA and CDR2 YSLEER. The germline V and J ends were trimmed by 0 bases and 5 bases, with 15 bases remaining between them. The length of the CDR3 is 16 residues. The CDR3 region is CASSQDGARAGDTQYF. The CDR3 DNA follows: TGCGCCAGCAGCCAAGATGGTGCCAGGGCGGGAGATACGCAGTATTTT.

This clonotype was observed a handful of times. The chain recombines TRBV28 with TRBJ2-7; D is perhaps TRBD2 (6 bases). This CDR3 has 14 amino acids. V lost 7 bases and J lost 2, with 15 bases in between. Germline V gene sequence: CDR1 MDHEN, CDR2 SYDVKM. Here the CDR3 DNA reads TGTGCCAGCACCGCTGGAGGGCCTCCCTACGAGCAGTACTTC. Its translation is CASTAGGPPYEQYF.

This clonotype was seen more than once but under ten times. This rearrangement joins TRBV14 to TRBJ2-5; perhaps TRBD1 as D (6 bases). The CDR3 spans 15 residues. Trimming shortened V by 3 bases and J by 2 bases, and 13 bases separated the two germline ends. Per the germline V gene, CDR1 is SGHDN and CDR2 is FVKESK. This CDR3 reads CASSHHTGQQETQYF. CDR3 nucleotides: TGTGCCAGCAGCCATCATACCGGACAGCAAGAGACCCAGTACTTC.

The gene calls are TRBV27 and TRBJ2-1; 7 bases agree with TRBD2. The CDR3 spans 12 residues. The germline CDR1 and CDR2 sequences are MNHEY and SMNVEV (reference sequence). The V and J ends lost 8 bases and 8 bases, in that order; junction bases with no gene match: 6. The chain's CDR3 is CASPGGVHEQFF. CDR3 sequence (DNA): TGTGCCAGCCCGGGGGGAGTCCATGAGCAGTTCTTC.

The rearrangement joins TRBV5-1 to TRBJ2-2; no definite D call. This CDR3 comprises 16 residues. V dropped 3 bases and J dropped 0 bases, with 12 bases sitting between them. Looked up from germline, CDR1 is SGHRS and CDR2 is YFSETQ. The CDR3 nucleotides read TGCGCCAGCAGCTCTACGGTCCCTTCGAACACCGGGGAGCTGTTTTTT. Protein sequence: CASSSTVPSNTGELFF.

Points on this clonotype: One end of the junction is discordant with germline, which a read error may explain. The rearrangement joins TRBV2 to TRBJ2-5, with TRBD2 as a possible D gene (6 bases). Looked up from germline, CDR1 is SNHLY and CDR2 is FYNNEI. CDR3 length: 12 amino acids. CDR3 sequence: CASTQASETRYF. The CDR3 DNA is TGTGCCAGCACTCAGGCTAGCGAGACCCGGTACTTC.

The chain uses TRBV25-1 and TRBJ2-7; either TRBD1 or TRBD2 may supply D (5 bases each). The CDR3 contains 15 residues. Germline V CDR1 and CDR2: MGHDK, SYGVNS. V lost 2 bases and J lost 5, with 16 bases in between. The CDR3 spells CASSEGGPGSNEQYF. The CDR3 coding sequence is TGTGCCAGCAGTGAAGGGGGTCCGGGAAGTAACGAGCAGTACTTC.

This clonotype showed up many times. V gene TRBV14 combines with J gene TRBJ2-7; 8 bases align to TRBD2. The CDR3 runs to 14 residues. CDR1 is SGHDN, CDR2 FVKESK, per germline. V trimming: 4 bases; J trimming: 0 bases; junction bases outside the gene matches: 2. CDR3 in amino acids: CASSLSGASYEQYF. CDR3 DNA: TGTGCCAGCAGCCTTAGCGGGGCCTCCTACGAGCAGTACTTC.